Presented here are 10 T cell receptor beta chains from one specimen sequenced in a study of shared clonotypes between healthy human individuals. Produced via immunoSEQ multiplex PCR; TCRdb's table is partial and in-frame only. The sample lists some 2 million clones, approximately 94% occurring once. In the naive CD8 group, cells lacked CD45RO and were positively selected for CCR7, so terminally differentiated effector memory CD45RA+ cells were left out. The material sequenced was naive CD8+ T cells sorted from blood. The receptors come from a man between 18 and 35 years old in good health.

About this clone itself: Other DNA sequences in this sample translate to the same CDR3. J is TRBJ2-3 and V is TRBV28, with no clear D. The V gene lost 2 bases and the J gene lost 2 bases, with 5 bases spanning the gap. The CDR3 sequence is 13 residues long. The germline V gene has CDR1 MDHEN and CDR2 SYDVKM. The CDR3 loop is CASSLTPTDTQYF. The CDR3 region has the DNA TGTGCCAGCAGTTTAACCCCCACAGATACGCAGTATTTT.

The V and J genes are TRBV7-9 and TRBJ2-2; TRBD2 agrees at 7 bases. J gave up 5 bases and V 5 bases, and 11 bases lay outside the gene matches. CDR1 and CDR2 from the germline V gene are SEHNR and FQNEAQ (reference sequence). The CDR3 is 16 amino acids. CDR3 coding DNA: TGTGCCAGCAGCCCTCCGGTCCTGGGAGGGACCGGGGAGCTGTTTTTT. Translating it yields CASSPPVLGGTGELFF.

The chain carries TRBV5-1 and TRBJ2-3; 9 nucleotides line up with TRBD1. Germline V gives CDR1 SGHRS, CDR2 YFSETQ. V lost 4 bases to trimming and J lost 2 bases; unmatched junction nucleotides: 5. CDR3 length equals 15 residues. The CDR3 protein is CASSAGQGYTDTQYF. The CDR3, as DNA: TGCGCCAGCAGCGCTGGACAGGGGTACACAGATACGCAGTATTTT.

The chain couples TRBV7-9 to TRBJ2-7, with 10 positions matching TRBD1. Germline V gives CDR1 SEHNR, CDR2 FQNEAQ (reference sequence). The ends lost 5 bases at V and 3 bases at J; junction bases unmatched: 4. The CDR3 spans 14 residues. The CDR3 sequence: CASSVDRGYYEQYF. In DNA form, the CDR3 reads TGTGCCAGCAGCGTGGACAGGGGGTACTACGAGCAGTACTTC.

The rearrangement links TRBV11-2 to TRBJ2-4; D may be TRBD2 (5 bases). CDR1 is SGHAT and CDR2 is FQNNGV in the germline V gene. Deletions cut 8 bases from V and 6 bases from J, with 11 bases between. This CDR3 is 12 amino acids long. CDR3 in amino acids: CASRDWGNIQYF. The CDR3 DNA is TGTGCCAGCCGGGATTGGGGAAACATTCAGTACTTC.

V and J are TRBV6-1 and TRBJ1-6; weak D call: TRBD1 (5 bases). Per germline, CDR1 MNHNS and CDR2 SASEGT. CDR3 length equals 16 residues. The V gene lost 3 bases and the J gene lost 7 bases, with 16 bases spanning the gap. CDR3 in amino acids: CASSDWGGEGNSPLHF. The DNA of the CDR3 is TGTGCCAGCAGTGATTGGGGCGGGGAGGGGAATTCACCCCTCCACTTT.

To note about this clone: The identical CDR3 is also encoded by other nucleotide sequences in the sample. V usage is TRBV6-5 and J usage is TRBJ2-7; D remains ambiguous. Trimming removed 3 bases from V and 0 bases from J, with 6 bases in between. Germline CDR1 MNHEY, CDR2 SVGAGI. This CDR3 has 13 amino acids. The chain's CDR3 is CASSYLGSYEQYF. The CDR3 bases are TGTGCCAGCAGTTATCTAGGCTCCTACGAGCAGTACTTC.

J is TRBJ2-2 and V is TRBV4-2, with 10 bases identical to TRBD1. Germline values: CDR1 LGHNA, CDR2 YNFKEQ. V lost 2 bases and J lost 5; bases outside the gene matches: 11. CDR3 size: 18 residues. The CDR3 nucleotides read TGTGCCAGCAGCCAATTCCCCCGACAGGGGGCGCGAACCGGGGAGCTGTTTTTT. This codes for CASSQFPRQGARTGELFF.

This rearrangement joins TRBV7-9 to TRBJ1-1; D not certain. The CDR3 is 11 residues long. V was trimmed by 5 bases and J by 6 bases, leaving 7 bases between them. Germline CDR1 SEHNR, CDR2 FQNEAQ (reference sequence). This chain's CDR3 is CASSDGAEAFF. In DNA, the CDR3 is TGTGCCAGCAGCGACGGAGCTGAAGCTTTCTTT.

The chain joins TRBV9 to TRBJ1-2; D is ambiguous. Germline values: CDR1 SGDLS, CDR2 YYNGEE. Trimming took off 4 bases at V and 6 bases at J, with 10 bases between the two ends. This CDR3 has 12 amino acids. CDR3 sequence: CASSSDENGYTF. The CDR3 bases are TGTGCCAGCAGCTCCGACGAGAATGGCTACACCTTC.